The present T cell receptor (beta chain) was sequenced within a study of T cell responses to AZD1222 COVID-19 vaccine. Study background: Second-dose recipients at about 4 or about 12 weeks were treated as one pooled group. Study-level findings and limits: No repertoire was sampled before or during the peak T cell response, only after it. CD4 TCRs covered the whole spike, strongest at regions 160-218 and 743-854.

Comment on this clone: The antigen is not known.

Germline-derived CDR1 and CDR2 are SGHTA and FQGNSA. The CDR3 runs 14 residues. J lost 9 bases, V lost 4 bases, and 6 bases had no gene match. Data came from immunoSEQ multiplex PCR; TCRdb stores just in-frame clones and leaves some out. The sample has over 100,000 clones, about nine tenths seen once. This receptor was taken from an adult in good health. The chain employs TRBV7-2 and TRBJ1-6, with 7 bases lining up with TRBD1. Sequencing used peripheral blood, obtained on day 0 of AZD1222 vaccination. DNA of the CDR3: TGTGCCAGCAGCTATCGACAGGGCCCTTCACCCCTCCACTTT. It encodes CASSYRQGPSPLHF.